The 30 T cell receptor beta chains reported below all come from one sample, sequenced in a study of blood T cell repertoires in COVID-19. Produced via immunoSEQ multiplex PCR; TCRdb's table is partial and in-frame only. This table holds about 150,000 clones, about 80% found once. The sequenced material came from peripheral blood. These receptors came from a human donor in a cohort sampled during active COVID-19.

This chain joins TRBV7-9 and TRBJ2-5, with 8 bases lining up with TRBD1. The V gene end was trimmed by 2 bases and the J gene end by 1 base; junction bases not matched to a gene: 6. CDR3 length equals 16 residues. Germline CDR1 is SEHNR and CDR2 is FQNEAQ (reference sequence). This CDR3 reads CASSLFRGLPQETQYF. For the CDR3, the DNA is TGTGCCAGCAGCTTATTCAGGGGGCTGCCCCAAGAGACCCAGTACTTC.

This rearrangement joins TRBV7-9 to TRBJ1-1; TRBD1 might be the D (6 bases). V lost 5 bases and J 5 bases, leaving 18 bases between the germline ends. From germline, CDR1 is SEHNR and CDR2 FQNEAQ (reference sequence). This CDR3 is built from 15 residues. The CDR3 DNA is TGTGCCAGCAGCGCGTACAGGGCAGGCAGGACTGAAGCTTTCTTT. This encodes CASSAYRAGRTEAFF.

The sample holds one count of this clone. J is TRBJ1-4 and V is TRBV28, with D uncertain. CDR1 MDHEN and CDR2 SYDVKM come from the germline V gene. V gave up 3 bases and J gave up 10 bases, with 6 bases separating them. The length of the CDR3 is 11 residues. The CDR3 DNA reads as TGTGCCAGCAGTTTGGAGGGAAAACTGTTTTTT. The encoded protein is CASSLEGKLFF.

The V gene is TRBV12-5, the J gene TRBJ1-2; unclear D gene. CDR3 length equals 17 residues. V shed 2 bases and J shed 5 bases, with 21 bases lying between them. Germline V gene data show CDR1 as LGHNT and CDR2 as FRNRAP. The CDR3 bases are TGTGCTAGTGGTTTGCAGGCAGGTCCCCGAGCGGGGTATGGCTACACCTTC. The encoded protein is CASGLQAGPRAGYGYTF.

This chain connects TRBV2 to TRBJ1-1; the D is unclear. The CDR3 totals 14 residues. The germline V gene encodes CDR1 SNHLY and CDR2 FYNNEI. Trimming left V 4 bases short and J 1 base short, with 10 bases between. CDR3 sequence reads: CASSVGPGNTEAFF. DNA for the CDR3: TGTGCCAGCAGTGTGGGCCCCGGGAACACTGAAGCTTTCTTT.

The rearrangement uses TRBV6-1 and TRBJ1-6; no clear D. Trimming removed 3 bases at V and 4 bases at J, with 10 bases between. This CDR3 region has 15 residues. The germline CDR1 and CDR2 sequences are MNHNS and SASEGT. The CDR3 spells CASSESRPYNSPLHF. The CDR3 bases are TGTGCCAGCAGTGAGTCCAGGCCGTATAATTCACCCCTCCACTTT.

The chain combines TRBV9 with TRBJ2-1, with 7 nucleotides matching TRBD1. Trimming took 2 bases from V and 3 from J; bases not matched to a gene: 5. From germline, CDR1 is SGDLS and CDR2 YYNGEE. The CDR3 is 15 residues long. The DNA for the CDR3 is TGTGCCAGCAGCGTTGACAGGGTCAACTACAATGAGCAGTTCTTC. This sequence encodes CASSVDRVNYNEQFF.

The V call is TRBV21-1, the J call TRBJ2-2; TRBD1 is the table's D call, not checked against the DNA. TRBV21-1 is marked as a pseudogene. The CDR3 is 14 residues long. In DNA, the CDR3 is TGTGCCACCACGACAGTTGCAAACACCGGGGAGCTGTTTTTT. As protein: CATTTVANTGELFF.

V is TRBV10-3 and J is TRBJ2-5, with 8 bases that match TRBD1. This CDR3 contains 13 residues. With V trimmed by 4 bases and J by 4 bases, 2 bases remained unmatched. The germline V gene encodes CDR1 ENHRY and CDR2 SYGVKD. The CDR3 DNA reads TGTGCCATCAGTGGACAGGGGAGAGAGACCCAGTACTTC. The encoded protein is CAISGQGRETQYF.

This clone was recorded a few times. This chain connects TRBV28 to TRBJ2-7; maybe TRBD1 (6 bases). The V end lost 8 bases, the J end lost 6 bases, and 17 bases lay between the germline ends. Germline-derived CDR1 and CDR2 are MDHEN and SYDVKM. CDR3 length equals 13 residues. In nucleotides, the CDR3 is TGTGCCAGCGGATCTACAGGGCTACGCGAGCAGTACGTC. Its protein is CASGSTGLREQYV.

The V gene is TRBV5-6, the J gene TRBJ1-5; 7 nucleotides match TRBD1. Germline trimming cut 7 bases from V and 5 bases from J; bases unmatched to any gene: 18. CDR1 and CDR2 (germline): SGHDT, YYEEEE. The CDR3 loop spans 17 amino acids. The CDR3 reads CASSDSRVDRVYQPQHF. Here the CDR3 DNA reads TGTGCCAGCTCAGACAGCAGGGTAGACAGGGTTTATCAGCCCCAGCATTTT.

The chain has TRBV3-1 (or the pseudogene TRBV3-2) and TRBJ2-6; 12 bases are shared with TRBD1. The V gene's germline CDR1 is LGHDT and CDR2 YNNKEL (reference sequence). The J segment lost 2 bases and the V segment lost 4 bases, leaving 6 bases of the junction unmatched. The CDR3 length is 18 residues. The CDR3, as DNA: TGTGCCAGCAGCCGCCACGGGACAGGGGGCGCTGGGGCCAACGTCCTGACTTTC. Its protein is CASSRHGTGGAGANVLTF.

The chain joins TRBV19 to TRBJ1-1, with D perhaps matching TRBD1 (6 bases). Trimming removed 2 bases from V and 1 base from J, with 11 bases in between. The CDR3 is 15 amino acids. The V gene's germline CDR1 is LNHDA and CDR2 SQIVND (reference sequence). Here the CDR3 DNA reads TGTGCCAGTAGTATATCCCCAGGGGCGAACACTGAAGCTTTCTTT. Its translation is CASSISPGANTEAFF.

J is TRBJ2-3 and V is TRBV6-1; 10 bases match TRBD2. The CDR3 sequence is 19 residues long. The J segment lost 9 bases and the V segment lost 2 bases, leaving 20 bases of the junction unmatched. CDR1 and CDR2 (germline): MNHNS, SASEGT. CDR3 sequence: CASSEMDGTLAGVDETQYF. The CDR3 region has the DNA TGTGCCAGCAGTGAAATGGACGGAACTCTAGCGGGAGTTGATGAAACGCAGTATTTT.

CDR3 sequence reads: CASSLGTGGSGNTIYF. CDR3 DNA sequence: TGTGCCAGCAGCTTGGGTACCGGGGGCTCTGGAAACACCATATATTTT. The chain combines TRBV7-9 with TRBJ1-3; maybe TRBD1 (5 bases). This CDR3 contains 16 residues. V was cut by 3 bases and J by 0 bases, with 12 bases left in between. Germline values: CDR1 SEHNR, CDR2 FQNEAQ (reference sequence).

The chain links TRBV7-9 to TRBJ2-1; the D gene is possibly TRBD2 (5 bases). Trimming took 5 bases from V and 3 from J, leaving 17 bases between them. The CDR3 loop spans 16 amino acids. Germline values: CDR1 SEHNR, CDR2 FQNEAQ (reference sequence). This CDR3 reads CASSPRVGSDYNEQFF. The CDR3 nucleotides are TGTGCCAGCAGCCCCCGAGTGGGGAGCGACTACAATGAGCAGTTCTTC.

The DNA of the CDR3 is TGTGCCAGTTCGTTTGGGGGCCTCAGCTCCTACGAGCAGTACTTC. Amino acid sequence: CASSFGGLSSYEQYF. The genes are TRBV9 and TRBJ2-7; tentatively, D is TRBD1 (6 bases). Germline assignment: CDR1 SGDLS and CDR2 YYNGEE. The CDR3 consists of 15 residues. The V and J ends lost 8 bases and 0 bases respectively, with 18 bases between them.

The chain has TRBV5-4 and TRBJ2-3; 10 nucleotides match TRBD2. V lost 4 bases to trimming and J lost 2 bases; unmatched junction nucleotides: 13. This CDR3 spans 18 amino acids. Germline CDR1 reads SGHNT; CDR2 reads YYREEE (reference sequence). The CDR3 sequence is CASSHDPLAGVLTDTQYF. In DNA, the CDR3 is TGTGCCAGCAGCCACGACCCCCTAGCGGGGGTACTCACAGATACGCAGTATTTT. Full variable domain (missing parts from reference TRBV5-4 and TRBJ2-3): ETGVTQSPTHLIKTRGQQVTLRCSSQSGHNTVSWYQQALGQGPQFIFQYYREEENGRGNFPPRFSGLQFPNYSSELNVNALELDDSALYLCASSHDPLAGVLTDTQYFGPGTRLTVL.

This clone ranks as medium-sized. V is TRBV28 and J is TRBJ2-1; no reliable D call. Germline V gene lookup returns CDR1 MDHEN and CDR2 SYDVKM. The CDR3 has 13 residues. V lost 5 bases and J 7 bases, leaving 12 bases between the germline ends. The CDR3 region is CASSIDPRNEQFF. CDR3 DNA sequence: TGTGCCAGCAGTATAGACCCGCGGAATGAGCAGTTCTTC.

This clone was counted once. V is TRBV5-1 and J is TRBJ2-1; a weak D match, TRBD1 (6 bases). The CDR3 sequence is 15 residues long. V lost 3 bases and J 4 bases, leaving 14 bases between the germline ends. Germline V CDR1 and CDR2: SGHRS, YFSETQ. CDR3 region: CASSYQGQEYNEQFF. The CDR3 DNA reads as TGCGCCAGCAGCTATCAGGGGCAAGAATACAATGAGCAGTTCTTC.

This clone turned up a few times. The chain uses TRBV19 and TRBJ2-2; 10 bases are shared with TRBD1. The germline V gene encodes CDR1 LNHDA and CDR2 SQIVND (reference sequence). Germline trimming cut 3 bases from V and 5 bases from J; bases unmatched to any gene: 9. CDR3 length equals 17 residues. The CDR3 is CASSIWDRGPMTGELFF. CDR3 in DNA: TGTGCCAGTAGTATTTGGGACAGGGGTCCGATGACCGGGGAGCTGTTTTTT.

The genes are TRBV28 and TRBJ2-3, with 8 bases fitting TRBD2. Germline CDR1 and CDR2: MDHEN and SYDVKM. V was pared by 5 bases and J by 0 bases, with 10 bases of the junction left unmatched. The CDR3 runs 17 residues. CDR3 residues: CASSLPGLAASTDTQYF. The DNA for the CDR3 is TGTGCCAGCAGTCTACCCGGACTAGCTGCTAGCACAGATACGCAGTATTTT.

The rearrangement joins TRBV2 to TRBJ1-1, with 8 bases lining up with TRBD1. The V and J ends lost 6 bases and 1 base, in that order; junction bases with no gene match: 1. Germline CDR1 is SNHLY and CDR2 is FYNNEI. The CDR3 length is 13 residues. The CDR3 sequence is CASRGQANTEAFF. CDR3 DNA sequence: TGTGCCAGCAGGGGACAGGCGAACACTGAAGCTTTCTTT.

The CDR3, as DNA: TGTGCCAGCAGCTTAGCGCGGGGGGCGAGGGGTCAGCCCCAGCATTTT. Residues: CASSLARGARGQPQHF. This sequence joins TRBV7-2 and TRBJ1-5, with D tentatively TRBD1 (6 bases). CDR1 and CDR2 from the germline V gene are SGHTA and FQGNSA. V was trimmed by 0 bases and J by 6 bases, leaving 15 bases between them. This CDR3 region has 16 residues.

The V and J genes are TRBV6-6 and TRBJ1-1; D is undetermined. Germline V gene lookup returns CDR1 MNHNY and CDR2 SVGAGI (reference sequence). V was clipped by 5 bases and J by 3 bases, with 16 bases between them. CDR3 length: 15 residues. In nucleotides, the CDR3 is TGTGCCAGCAGTCCCCCGACTATGGCGGACACTGAAGCTTTCTTT. It encodes CASSPPTMADTEAFF.

This clone came up a few times. The gene calls are TRBV2 and TRBJ1-1; D is ambiguous. Trimming pared 8 bases from V and 8 bases from J, leaving 21 bases between. Germline assignment: CDR1 SNHLY and CDR2 FYNNEI. The CDR3 extends over 14 amino acids. The CDR3 region has the DNA TGTGCCAGCGTCTCGAGGGTTGGGGAACCGGAAGCTTTCTTT. It translates to CASVSRVGEPEAFF.

The gene calls are TRBV7-6 and TRBJ2-3; 11 nucleotides agree with TRBD2. Per germline, CDR1 SGHVS and CDR2 FNYEAQ. The J segment lost 5 bases and the V segment lost 0 bases, leaving 7 bases of the junction unmatched. This CDR3 comprises 17 residues. This CDR3 is CASSLAVAGGPKDTQYF. CDR3 coding DNA: TGTGCCAGCAGCTTAGCGGTAGCGGGAGGGCCCAAAGATACGCAGTATTTT.

V usage is TRBV30 and J usage is TRBJ2-7; a weak D match, TRBD1 (6 bases). V was shortened by 0 bases and J by 2 bases, with 8 bases between the two germline ends. The germline CDR1 and CDR2 sequences are GTSNPN and SVGIG (reference sequence). The CDR3 is 13 residues long. The DNA of the CDR3 is TGTGCCTGGAGTGTACCAGGGGCCTACGAGCAGTACTTC. It codes for CAWSVPGAYEQYF.

This clone was detected ten times or more. The V and J genes are TRBV5-6 and TRBJ1-1; D is ambiguous. CDR1 is SGHDT, CDR2 YYEEEE, per germline. The V end lost 4 bases, the J end lost 8 bases, and 9 bases lay between the germline ends. The CDR3 runs 11 residues. CDR3 nucleotide sequence: TGTGCCAGCAGCGATGGAGTAGAAGCTTTCTTT. Its translation: CASSDGVEAFF.

This clone appeared a single time. This chain uses TRBV28 with TRBJ2-1; 9 nucleotides match TRBD2. In germline, CDR1 is MDHEN, CDR2 SYDVKM. This CDR3 has 20 amino acids. Trimming at V came to 6 bases and at J to 0 bases, leaving 18 bases not matched to a gene. In DNA, the CDR3 is TGTGCCAGCAGAAGCCAATCGGGGAAGCGGGGGGCTAGCTCCTACAATGAGCAGTTCTTC. As protein: CASRSQSGKRGASSYNEQFF.